The rows below give T cell receptor beta chains drawn from one sample of a study of cytomegalovirus exposure and HLA in healthy donors. The repertoire was sequenced with immunoSEQ multiplex PCR; TCRdb's copy has only in-frame clones and lacks some. Seen here are about 160,000 clones, approximately 96% observed once, and the top ten hold roughly 1%. The sequencing input was PBMCs. The receptors here all came from a woman aged 18-29 years in good health and CMV-seronegative. CDR3s include the opening cysteine and the closing phenylalanine or tryptophan. A D gene is named only where the DNA matches it firmly. Only part of the rows carry a size: once, few, many, or a class if the clone is expanded.

DNA,CDR3,J,D,size,V
TGTGCCAGCAGCGCTCGATTAGGGGCTGGGGCCAACGTCCTGACTTTC,CASSARLGAGANVLTF,TRBJ2-6,-,-,TRBV2
TGCAGCGTTGCCGGGGGGGAAGAGACCCAGTACTTC,CSVAGGEETQYF,TRBJ2-5,TRBD2,-,TRBV29-1
TGTGCCAGCAGTTATAGCGGGAGGGGGTACTATGGCACAGATACGCAGTATTTT,CASSYSGRGYYGTDTQYF,TRBJ2-3,TRBD2,-,TRBV11-2
TGTGCCAGCAGCTATGGACAGGGGGACCAGCCCCAGCATTTT,CASSYGQGDQPQHF,TRBJ1-5,TRBD1,-,TRBV5-6
TGCGCCAGCGGGGGCGGGACAGGGGATTCACCCCTCCACTTT,CASGGGTGDSPLHF,TRBJ1-6,TRBD1,-,TRBV5-1
TGTGCCTGGAGTTCGGACAGGGCATTGAATGAGCAGTTCTTC,CAWSSDRALNEQFF,TRBJ2-1,TRBD1,-,TRBV30
TGTGCCAGTAGTATCGATCGGGACATCCTCTATGGCTACACCTTC,CASSIDRDILYGYTF,TRBJ1-2,-,-,TRBV19
TGTGCCAGCCGGAGCGGGGGGGAGACAGATACGCAGTATTTT,CASRSGGETDTQYF,TRBJ2-3,TRBD2,once,TRBV6-5
TGTGCCAGCTCTACATCTGACTATGGCTACACCTTC,CASSTSDYGYTF,TRBJ1-2,-,-,TRBV18
TGTGCCAGCAGCGGGGGGACTAGCGGGGGGACCTACAATGAGCAGTTCTTC,CASSGGTSGGTYNEQFF,TRBJ2-1,TRBD2,-,TRBV9
TGTGCCAGCAGCCCCGAGGACAGGGCGGGGAACACCGGGGAGCTGTTTTTT,CASSPEDRAGNTGELFF,TRBJ2-2,TRBD1,once,TRBV4-2
TGTGCCAGCAGTCACCGGGACAGGGCCTACAATGAGCAGTTCTTC,CASSHRDRAYNEQFF,TRBJ2-1,TRBD1,-,TRBV6-5
TGTGCCAGCAGCCCCTACAGGGGGCTCGGAGAGACCCAGTACTTC,CASSPYRGLGETQYF,TRBJ2-5,TRBD1,-,TRBV7-2
TGTGCCAGCAGCCCTCAAGGGGTGGGGCAGGGGGCCGGGGAGCAGTACTTC,CASSPQGVGQGAGEQYF,TRBJ2-7,TRBD1,-,TRBV9
TGTGCCAGCAGCTACATGGGACTAGCGGGGGGAGGCGCAGATACGCAGTATTTT,CASSYMGLAGGGADTQYF,TRBJ2-3,TRBD2,-,TRBV5-4
TGCGCCAGCAGCCAAGAAGGAGCGGGGGGTTTCGATGAGCAGTTCTTC,CASSQEGAGGFDEQFF,TRBJ2-1,TRBD2,once,TRBV4-3
TGTGCCAGCAGTTACTCGACAGGGAGTAATTCACCCCTCCACTTT,CASSYSTGSNSPLHF,TRBJ1-6,TRBD1,once,TRBV6-5
TGTGCCAGCAGGGGACTAGTTACGCAGTATTTT,CASRGLVTQYF,TRBJ2-3,TRBD2,-,TRBV2
TGTGCCAGCAGTGGGGACAATCGCTACGAGCAGTACTTC,CASSGDNRYEQYF,TRBJ2-7,-,-,TRBV2
TGTGCCAGCAGCTTAGCACCGAGTAGCGGATACAATGAGCAGTTCTTC,CASSLAPSSGYNEQFF,TRBJ2-1,-,-,TRBV7-6
TGTGCCACCAGCAGCCACAGGGTTAACTATGGCTACACCTTC,CATSSHRVNYGYTF,TRBJ1-2,-,-,TRBV15
TGTGCCAGCAGTGAAGGGAGGGACAGAATACTCCGAGGTACTGAAGCTTTCTTT,CASSEGRDRILRGTEAFF,TRBJ1-1,TRBD1,-,TRBV6-1
TGCAGTGCCGCCCCAAAGGGGAAAGCTTTCTTT,CSAAPKGKAFF,TRBJ1-1,-,-,TRBV20-1
TGTGCCAGCAGTGACTCAGCGGGGGCCCCCTACAATGAGCAGTTCTTC,CASSDSAGAPYNEQFF,TRBJ2-1,TRBD2,-,TRBV6-4
TGTGCCAGTAGTATAGTAGACAGGGGATTTGGACTCACAGATACGCAGTATTTT,CASSIVDRGFGLTDTQYF,TRBJ2-3,TRBD1,-,TRBV19
TGCGCCAGCAGTCGGGACAGGGGTTCGGTTACCGGCAATCAGCAGTTCTTC,CASSRDRGSVTGNQQFF,TRBJ2-1,TRBD1,-,TRBV23-1
TGTGCCAGCAGCGATAACCCAGGGGCGCAGAGAGATACGCAGTATTTT,CASSDNPGAQRDTQYF,TRBJ2-3,-,-,TRBV5-4
TGCAGCGTTGAAGCCCCAGCGTTTCCTGAAGCTTTCTTT,CSVEAPAFPEAFF,TRBJ1-1,-,-,TRBV29-1
TGCGCCAGCAGCCAAGCCCTTACAGATACGCAGTATTTT,CASSQALTDTQYF,TRBJ2-3,-,-,TRBV4-1
TGTGCCAGCAGCCTGACTAGCGGGGGGTGGGATGAGCAGTTCTTC,CASSLTSGGWDEQFF,TRBJ2-1,TRBD2,-,TRBV5-4
TGTGCCAGCCGCCAACATGCGGGCGGCGAGAACATTCAGTACTTC,CASRQHAGGENIQYF,TRBJ2-4,-,once,TRBV19
TGTGCCAGCAGCTCCCGGACAGGGAATGACTATGGCTACACCTTC,CASSSRTGNDYGYTF,TRBJ1-2,TRBD1,-,TRBV7-8
TGCGCCAGCAGCTTAGCGGGGGGCGATATCCTCGAGCAGTACTTC,CASSLAGGDILEQYF,TRBJ2-7,TRBD2,-,TRBV5-1
TGTGCCAGCAGGACTAGCACCGCAGATACGCAGTATTTT,CASRTSTADTQYF,TRBJ2-3,TRBD2,-,TRBV6-6
TGTGCCAGCAAAGTCGGGGAGCTGACCTACGAGCAGTACTTC,CASKVGELTYEQYF,TRBJ2-7,-,-,TRBV7-9
TGTGCCAGCAGCCTAGCGGGCCCAAGCTCCTACGAGCAGTACTTC,CASSLAGPSSYEQYF,TRBJ2-7,TRBD2,-,TRBV6-5
TGTGCCAGCAGCTTGGATATGCGGGACAGGGGCGGGAATGAGCAGTTCTTC,CASSLDMRDRGGNEQFF,TRBJ2-1,TRBD1,-,TRBV5-8
TGTGCCAGCAGGATGGGAGTCCTTTTCAATAATTCACCCCTCCACTTT,CASRMGVLFNNSPLHF,TRBJ1-6,-,-,TRBV11-2
TGTGCCAGCAGTCACCGACAGGGTAACACCGGGGAGCTGTTTTTT,CASSHRQGNTGELFF,TRBJ2-2,TRBD1,-,TRBV27
TGCGCCAGCAGCCAAGATAAGACTAGCGGGGGGCCAGATACGCAGTATTTT,CASSQDKTSGGPDTQYF,TRBJ2-3,TRBD2,-,TRBV4-3
TGTGCCAGCGGAGAGAACACTGAAGCTTTCTTT,CASGENTEAFF,TRBJ1-1,-,-,TRBV9
TGTGCCAGCAGCACCTTAGACAGGGGTGTTAACTATGGCTACACCTTC,CASSTLDRGVNYGYTF,TRBJ1-2,TRBD1,once,TRBV9
TGCGCCAGCAGCTTGCCCGGGACTAGCGGGGGGACCACAGATACGCAGTATTTT,CASSLPGTSGGTTDTQYF,TRBJ2-3,TRBD2,-,TRBV5-1
TGCAGCGTTGAGCGGGGGGCCTATAAAGAGACCCAGTACTTC,CSVERGAYKETQYF,TRBJ2-5,TRBD2,-,TRBV29-1
TGTGCCAGCAGCCACCTCCAGATGAGGGAGCAGTACTTC,CASSHLQMREQYF,TRBJ2-7,-,-,TRBV6-5
TGCGCCAGCAGCCAAGATTCCTCAAGCGGGGCGAGCTCCTACGAGCAGTACTTC,CASSQDSSSGASSYEQYF,TRBJ2-7,TRBD2,-,TRBV4-3
TGTGCCAGCAGCTCCCGGGGACAGGGAGCCTGGGGGCAGTATTTT,CASSSRGQGAWGQYF,TRBJ2-3,TRBD1,-,TRBV7-8
TGTGCCAGCAGCGCGGAGTGGAACCGAAAACTGTTTTTT,CASSAEWNRKLFF,TRBJ1-4,-,-,TRBV7-2
TGTGCCAGTAGTAGGGGCAGGGAATCCTACGAGCAGTACTTC,CASSRGRESYEQYF,TRBJ2-7,-,-,TRBV19
TGCGCCAGCAGCTTGAAGGGACTAGCGGGGGGGCCGTCCGGTGAGACCCAGTACTTC,CASSLKGLAGGPSGETQYF,TRBJ2-5,TRBD2,-,TRBV5-1
TGTGCCAGCAGTGTTAGCGGGGGCGCGAAGGAGCAGTTCTTC,CASSVSGGAKEQFF,TRBJ2-1,TRBD2,-,TRBV9
TGTGCCAGCAGCCAAGGGGGCGCCGATGAAAAACTGTTTTTT,CASSQGGADEKLFF,TRBJ1-4,TRBD1,-,TRBV5-4
TGTGCCAGCAGTTTAAACAGGGGTGGATATGGCTACACCTTC,CASSLNRGGYGYTF,TRBJ1-2,TRBD1,-,TRBV27
TGCGCCAGCAGTCAAATCGCCGGGACAGGGGACCCGAACACTGAAGCTTTCTTT,CASSQIAGTGDPNTEAFF,TRBJ1-1,TRBD1,-,TRBV23-1